The clone carrying this TCR beta chain appeared a few times. Antigen unknown. Noted time point: identical approximately nine-day culture without peptide (control). Clone fold changes were calculated against an identical culture without peptide. This sample was taken from a study of PD-1 blockade in mismatch repair-deficient tumors. Whole-study context: Patients had approximately 12 mismatch repair-deficient cancer types, all previously treated and progressing.

General observations from the study: Three of seven peptides expanded clones, giving 110 to 150 unique blood TCRs.

TCRdb keeps only in-frame clones here, not all; method: immunoSEQ multiplex PCR. The data hold around 13,000 clones, with under 90% observed a single time. The material sequenced was cells cultured in vitro, taken from a patient treated with pembrolizumab. The receptor comes from an adult with mismatch repair-deficient cancer.

The CDR3 loop is CASSPPNRGYQETQYF. The CDR3 DNA reads TGTGCCAGCTCACCACCGAACCGGGGGTACCAAGAGACCCAGTACTTC. The rearrangement uses TRBV18 and TRBJ2-5; D is perhaps TRBD2 (6 bases). The ends were cut back, 0 bases at V and 0 bases at J, with 11 bases in the middle. From germline, CDR1 is KGHSH and CDR2 LQKENI. The CDR3 totals 16 residues.